A single sample is the source of the 18 T cell receptor delta chains below, sequenced in a study of gamma-delta chains in newborns, infants, children. TCRdb called clones from the reads again using CATT. The sample lists fewer than 5,500 delta-chain clones; about 38% were seen once. The sequenced material came from blood. Receptor source: a child who received the measles vaccine.

This clone is deemed medium-sized. This chain links TRDV3 with TRDJ1; possibly TRDD3 for D (6 bases). The CDR3 covers 17 residues. Germline CDR1 TVYSNPD, CDR2 GDNSRS (reference sequence). V dropped 4 bases and J dropped 1 base, with 25 bases sitting between them. DNA of the CDR3: TGTGCCTCTCTAACCTCCCAGGCGGGGGACCTCACCGATAAACTCATCTTT. Translation gives CASLTSQAGDLTDKLIF.

By sample share, this clone is medium-sized (0.01 to 0.1%). Other DNA sequences within the sample encode an identical CDR3. CDR3 DNA: TGTGCCTGTGACACCGGGACATTCGTTGGGGGTAACTCCTGGGACACCCGACAGATGTTTTTC. Translating gives CACDTGTFVGGNSWDTRQMFF. The chain employs TRDV2 and TRDJ3; a weak D match, TRDD3 (6 bases). This CDR3 is 21 amino acids long. Germline CDR1 and CDR2: GEAIGNYY and EKD. V was trimmed by 0 bases and J by 0 bases, leaving 20 bases between them.

This clone was recorded a few times. This chain links TRDV1 with TRDJ1; D is unresolved. CDR1 is TSWWSYY and CDR2 is QGS in the germline V gene. The CDR3 has 19 amino acids. Trimming took off 0 bases at V and 0 bases at J, with 20 bases between the two ends. The CDR3 DNA follows: TGTGCTCTTGGGGAACTGTCTCCCCCCCTTGACCTTTACACCGATAAACTCATCTTT. Translation: CALGELSPPLDLYTDKLIF.

CDR3: CAFALNWGINTDKLIF. CDR3 nucleotide sequence: TGTGCCTTTGCCCTAAACTGGGGGATAAACACCGATAAACTCATCTTT. The chain joins TRDV3 to TRDJ1, with 11 bases that match TRDD3. Per germline, CDR1 TVYSNPD and CDR2 GDNSRS (reference sequence). The CDR3 covers 16 residues. After removal of 2 bases from V and 0 bases from J, the junction contained 8 bases not matched to a gene. Full variable domain (rest looked up from reference TRDV3 and TRDJ1): CDKVTQSSPDQTVASGSEVVLLCTYDTVYSNPDLFWYRIRPDYSFQFVFYGDNSRSEGADFTQGRFSVKHILTQKAFHLVISPVRTEDSATYYCAFALNWGINTDKLIFGKGTRVTVEP.

This clone came up a few times. The gene calls are TRDV1 and TRDJ1; TRDD3 matches 8 bases. The CDR3 sequence is 18 residues long. Germline loops: CDR1 TSWWSYY, CDR2 QGS. V gave up 6 bases and J gave up 4 bases; unmatched junction bases: 19. CDR3 region: CALGANYARGICSDKLIF. The CDR3 coding sequence is TGTGCTCTTGGCGCTAACTACGCGAGGGGGATATGTAGCGATAAACTCATCTTT.

For this clone: This likely came from a read error, as a far larger clone is one base away. Different DNA sequences within this sample yield the same CDR3. The rearrangement uses TRDV1 and TRDJ2; D tentatively fits TRDD2 or TRDD3 (6 bases each). This CDR3 is built from 18 residues. The germline V gene encodes CDR1 TSWWSYY and CDR2 QGS. The CDR3 coding sequence is TGTGCCCTTGAATCCTACGGGAAGTACTGGGCCTTGACAGCACAACTCTTCTTT. Residues: CALESYGKYWALTAQLFF.

On this clone itself: Relative to the germline gene, one junction end is altered; a read error may explain this. The chain employs TRDV1 and TRDJ1, with TRDD2 as a possible D gene (5 bases). The V gene's germline CDR1 is TSWWSYY and CDR2 QGS. The CDR3 spans 21 residues. The CDR3, as DNA: TGTGCTCTTGGGCCCAGCCTTCGCTGGATCCTCGACCCCAGGTACACCGATAAACTCACCTTT. Translating it yields CALGPSLRWILDPRYTDKLTF.

CDR3 nucleotides: TGTGCCTTTCCCCCCCCCCGACTGGGGGAAAGGCGCTCCTTCGATAAACTCATCTTT. It yields the protein CAFPPPRLGERRSFDKLIF. This sequence joins TRDV3 and TRDJ1, with TRDD3 matching over 9 bases. The junction had 23 bases not matched to a gene; V was cut back by 2 bases and J by 4 bases. Germline CDR1 is TVYSNPD and CDR2 is GDNSRS (reference sequence). This CDR3 has 19 amino acids.

The genes are TRDV1 and TRDJ1, with D unresolved. CDR3 length: 18 amino acids. Germline lookup yields CDR1 TSWWSYY and CDR2 QGS. The ends were cut back, 0 bases at V and 4 bases at J, with 21 bases in the middle. CDR3 nucleotide sequence: TGTGCTCTTGGGGAACTTGGGCTCCTTTATCCCGGGCTCGATAAACTCATCTTT. Its translation is CALGELGLLYPGLDKLIF.

Regarding this clone: Additional DNA sequences in this sample encode the identical CDR3. This chain uses TRDV2 with TRDJ3; TRDD3 aligns across 10 bases. The junction had 3 bases not matched to a gene; V was cut back by 0 bases and J by 2 bases. This CDR3 comprises 18 residues. Per germline, CDR1 GEAIGNYY and CDR2 EKD. CDR3 DNA sequence: TGTGCCTGTGACACCGTGGGGGATACTACCTGGGACACCCGACAGATGTTTTTC. This sequence encodes CACDTVGDTTWDTRQMFF.

This clone came up a few times. CDR3 nucleotide sequence: TGTGCTCTTGGGGAACTCCCTCTAGATCCAGGGGATACCCGGTTACTGGGGGATTTGGGGTACACCGATAAACTCATCTTT. The encoded protein is CALGELPLDPGDTRLLGDLGYTDKLIF. The rearrangement joins TRDV1 to TRDJ1, with 10 bases fitting TRDD3. CDR1 TSWWSYY and CDR2 QGS come from the germline V gene. The CDR3 contains 27 residues. Unmatched junction bases numbered 34, after V lost 0 bases and J lost 0 bases.

The chain carries TRDV1 and TRDJ1; D gene ambiguous. Looked up from germline, CDR1 is TSWWSYY and CDR2 is QGS. The CDR3 totals 16 residues. V lost 4 bases and J lost 1, with 16 bases in between. In nucleotides, the CDR3 is TGTGCTCTTGGGGCCCTGGAGTCCTTTCCCACCGATAAACTCATCTTT. Its protein is CALGALESFPTDKLIF.

A note on this clone: This likely traces to a read error, being one base from a far larger clone. Written as DNA, the CDR3 is TGTGCCTGTGGCCTTCCGGCGCTGGGGGAGCCGTACACCGATAAACTCATCTTT. Protein sequence: CACGLPALGEPYTDKLIF. The chain joins TRDV3 to TRDJ1; the match to TRDD3 covers 8 bases. CDR1 is TVYSNPD, CDR2 GDNSRS, per germline (reference sequence). V dropped 4 bases and J dropped 0; count of bases not matched to a gene: 19. The CDR3 totals 18 residues. Looking up the rest from reference TRDV3 and TRDJ1 gives the full variable domain: CDKVTQSSPDQTVASGSEVVLLCTYDTVYSNPDLFWYRIRPDYSFQFVFYGDNSRSEGADFTQGRFSVKHILTQKAFHLVISPVRTEDSATYYCACGLPALGEPYTDKLIFGKGTRVTVEP.

Worth noting for this clone: This clone may be a read error of a much larger clone one base away. The chain is built from TRDV1 and TRDJ1, with TRDD3 identical over 12 bases. CDR1 and CDR2 from the germline V gene are TSWWSYY and QGS. This CDR3 contains 23 residues. V was pared by 3 bases and J by 5 bases, with 28 bases of the junction left unmatched. CDR3 bases: TGTGCTCTTGGGGACTTCCCCCTTCCCTCCAACTCTCTCTACTGGGGGATACATGATAAACTCATCTTT. It is translated as CALGDFPLPSNSLYWGIHDKLIF.

J is TRDJ1 and V is TRDV1, with 8 bases fitting TRDD3. This CDR3 region has 22 residues. Trimming removed 3 bases from V and 2 bases from J; junction bases left unmatched: 26. CDR1 and CDR2 from the germline V gene are TSWWSYY and QGS. CDR3 DNA sequence: TGTGCTCTTGGGGATGACCTACGTAGCGCTACTGGGGGTTTCCGGAATACCGATAAACTCATCTTT. The encoded protein is CALGDDLRSATGGFRNTDKLIF.

This clone was observed a few times. The chain has TRDV1 and TRDJ1; 9 bases align to TRDD2. The germline gives CDR1 TSWWSYY, CDR2 QGS. This CDR3 is 18 amino acids long. V lost 1 base and J lost 9; bases outside the gene matches: 18. The CDR3 protein is CALGEPVFLPTNAGQLIF. The DNA for the CDR3 is TGTGCTCTTGGGGAACCTGTCTTCCTTCCTACAAACGCGGGTCAACTCATCTTT.

This clone has just a few counts. V is TRDV3 and J is TRDJ1; no definite D call. The V end lost 2 bases, the J end lost 1 base, and 29 bases lay between the germline ends. This CDR3 comprises 19 residues. The germline V gene has CDR1 TVYSNPD and CDR2 GDNSRS (reference sequence). In nucleotides, the CDR3 is TGTGCCTTTTCGACCCCGACCCAGCCATTCTATTCGAGCACCGATAAACTCATCTTT. This translates into CAFSTPTQPFYSSTDKLIF.

The V call is TRAV29/DV5, the J call TRDJ1; 10 bases map to TRDD3. Trimming removed 2 bases from V and 0 bases from J; junction bases left unmatched: 16. CDR1 is NSMFDY, CDR2 ISSIKDK, per germline. CDR3 size: 19 residues. Written as DNA, the CDR3 is TGTGCAGCAAGGTGGGGGATACCCGGTCGTCTACGGTACACCGATAAACTCATCTTT. Its translation: CAARWGIPGRLRYTDKLIF.